This T cell receptor (beta chain) was recorded in a study of cytomegalovirus exposure and HLA in healthy donors (dated by TCRdb to between 2016 and 2019). About the study as a whole: An earlier analysis of approximately 550 of the donors reported more than 250 Gb of sequence data and roughly 100 million unique TCR beta sequences from 150 million to 200 million T cells. An early release covering 500 to 750 HLA-typed donors comprised 250 to 350 gigabases of sequencing data and tens of millions of unique TCR sequences. Among the roughly 390 genotyped donors, approximately 76% belonged to the genetic ancestry cluster associated with self-reported Caucasian donors. The study aimed to test whether cataloging public T cell receptors could reveal signatures of past pathogen exposure. Using immunosequencing, the study profiled T cell repertoires from around 670 subjects and related those repertoires to cytomegalovirus serostatus. Along with the roughly 670-subject first cohort, a separate validation cohort of around 110 different subjects was used. The study combined high-throughput TCR immunosequencing, statistical association of individual TCRs with disease status, and machine learning to predict cytomegalovirus infection status. A later analysis re-analyzed previously published TCR beta repertoires from 550 to 700 donors and added high-resolution HLA genotyping to study TCR occurrence patterns. The later analysis used no new phenotypic data to find candidate immune exposures, relying instead on TCR beta sequences and their occurrence across donors. An earlier analysis of 587 of the donors applied high-throughput TCR beta sequencing to assess whether each TCR beta V gene segment acted as functional or pseudogenic. Donor age, sex, ethnicity and CMV serostatus were compiled together with the repertoire data. Genome-wide SNP genotypes for about three fifths of the roughly 670 donors were used in a later genetic analysis, which treated that subset as a discovery cohort. Every discovery cohort repertoire had been produced on one sequencing platform. Both class I and class II loci were covered by HLA typing, at four-digit resolution. The number of donors typed differed by locus, with 629-630 for A, B, C, DRB1 and DQB1, more than 500 for DQA1, over 600 for DPA1, and some 440 for DPB1. Four to six DR-DQ haplotypes were handled as single units for association and clustering, since linkage in the cohort was strong. On average, around 240,000 unique TCR beta nucleotide sequences were sequenced per donor among more than 350 genotyped donors of the cohort, with 15% to 20% of those sequences being non-productive. General conclusions and limits of the study: A further reported finding was that TCR beta sequences accurately predicted the HLA-A and HLA-B alleles for most subjects in the first cohort. Broadly in line with IMGT annotations, most TCR beta V segments showed up in productive rearrangements about 87% or about 30% of the time in an earlier analysis of approximately 640 of the donors. The study listed around 160 TCR beta chains as associated with cytomegalovirus. Cytomegalovirus status was reported to be diagnosed by the classifier with high specificity and sensitivity in both the original and validation cohorts. A cluster of highly shared sequence variants was judged likely to be a technical artifact of the sequencing pipeline. Immune exposure information for the cohort was limited to CMV serostatus. The cohort was sequenced for TCR beta chains only, and without alpha or paired-chain data the features that could be detected were limited. Correlated functional status among segregating V segments might be attributable to linkage disequilibrium, but an unknown experimental factor could not be ruled out. Three of the identified cytomegalovirus-associated TCR beta chains were confirmed in vitro to be specific for cytomegalovirus antigens. Strong co-occurrence of HLA alleles, especially DR and DQ, made assigning TCR associations to individual alleles difficult. According to a later genetic analysis, donors in an Asian-associated ancestry cluster had fewer N-insertions in productive TCRs than the roughly 660-donor mean. Most TCR sequences were observed very rarely across donors, whereas some public TCRs were present in many individuals. According to a later analysis, parvovirus B19, influenza, CMV and Epstein-Barr virus appeared linked to several top co-occurrence clusters. HLA typing was unavailable for some donors at each locus, so association tests used only the typed subset. At a false discovery rate of 0.05, a later analysis linked under 20,000 TCR beta sequences to specific HLA alleles. A later analysis found that most CMV-associated TCR beta chains appeared HLA-restricted, with HLA associations seemingly driven largely by CMV exposure. According to a later analysis, TCR association rates differed among HLA loci, with DRB1 alleles showing the most associated TCRs and HLA-C alleles showing the fewest. Because the 87-base-pair reads could not distinguish some IMGT-functional V segments, including TRBV6-2 and TRBV6-3, those segments were excluded. The earlier analysis of 587 of the donors excluded some 15 rarely observed V segments, including chromosome 9 orphons, because counts were too low. In a later genetic analysis, a missense DCLRE1C variant was associated with V-gene and J-gene trimming of TCR beta chains, and the association was replicated in an independent cohort. The authors suggested that the approach could potentially be extended to other disease states and immunological phenotypes. Roughly uniform sequencing depth across donors was assumed in presence/absence analyses, although this assumption may not hold. Compared with equally common non-associated chains, HLA-associated TCR beta chains in a later analysis were more clonally expanded and had lower generation probabilities.

Libraries were constructed by the immunoSEQ multiplex PCR assay. The multiplex PCR relied on a mix of 60 forward primers for TCR Vbeta segments and 13 reverse primers for TCR Jbeta segments. The CDR3 region of rearranged TCR beta genes was amplified from genomic DNA by a multiplex PCR assay. On the Illumina HiSeq System, the amplified TCR beta libraries were sequenced as 87-base-pair reads. For the original study's pipeline: In a later analysis, roughly 80 million unique TCR beta chains were counted across the approximately 640 repertoires, and roughly 10 million of these chains were shared by at least two donors. To remove PCR and sequencing errors, raw reads were error-corrected and collapsed into unique sequences using a nearest-neighbor algorithm that merged closely related sequences. Alignment of CDR3 sequences to IMGT reference sequences was used to assign V, D and J gene segments. For a sequence to be retained, a match of at least six nucleotides was required to both a V gene segment and a J gene segment. Rearrangements were classified as productive when the CDR3 lacked stop codons and remained in frame with V and J, and all other rearrangements were classified as non-productive. Following IMGT convention, CDR3 was defined as the stretch from the second conserved V-encoded cysteine to the conserved J-encoded phenylalanine. Sequences without an unambiguous match to a single V gene segment were excluded from the earlier analysis of almost 600 of the donors. In an earlier analysis of 587 of the donors, V segments were called functional above 56.7% productive rearrangements and were called segregating when the between-donor standard deviation exceeded 5%. To diagnose cytomegalovirus status from the catalog of TCR beta chain sequences, a statistical classification framework was built. V and J gene assignment, in a later analysis, came from comparing TCR nucleotide sequences with IMGT/GENE-DB human TR gene sequences. In a later analysis, CDR3 sequences and most-parsimonious VDJ recombination scenarios were assigned using the TCRdist pipeline. A later analysis defined each TCR beta chain by its CDR3 amino acid sequence plus V-gene family, and excluded reads lacking a unique V-gene family. In a later analysis, approximately 640 highly shared, low-generation-probability nucleotide sequences were removed to address suspected cross-contamination and a sequencing artifact. A later analysis calculated a clonal expansion index for each public chain from normalized within-repertoire ranks of inferred template counts. A later analysis computed generation probabilities with a VDJ recombination model fitted to out-of-frame rearrangements, and checked the results against IGoR. In a later analysis, TCR-TCR, TCR-HLA and TCR-CMV co-occurrence was scored with hypergeometric tests, and a repertoire-size bias correction was applied to TCR pairs. To estimate false discovery rates, a later analysis permuted the HLA or CMV assignments 20 times. In a later analysis, co-occurring TCRs were grouped using DBSCAN, with TCRdist sequence similarity added in when clustering inside HLA-allele-positive subsets. Repertoires with fewer than 30,000 or more than 120,000 public chains were left out of co-occurrence clustering, as were a handful of repertoires with anomalous nucleotide sharing. Held by TCRdb, this immuneACCESS table contains in-frame sequences only and omits some clones. Under half of the omission traces to an unresolved V gene where checked; the cause of the rest is unknown. V, J and clone size reflect that table, while D and trimming were determined from the DNA. This sample gives 200,000 to 250,000 clones in total; roughly 80% of them show up just once. 2.5% to 3.5% of the sample lies in the top ten.

CDR1 and CDR2 are read off the germline V gene as MDHEN and SYDVKM. CDR3 length: 16 amino acids, cysteine to phenylalanine. Only the CDR3 DNA is retained, 48 bases long and in frame from the first base. V is shortened by 1 base, J by 0 bases, and the region joining them spans 10 bases. The cohort was made up of around 720 healthy bone marrow donors. All cohort members were sampled while nominally healthy, although unrecorded immune exposures were likely present. The donor was CMV seronegative and was included in the group of a few hundred seronegative cohort members. A peripheral blood sample was provided by each donor, and peripheral blood mononuclear cells were used for TCR beta sequencing. The Qiagen DNeasy Blood Extraction Kit was used to extract genomic DNA from the blood cell samples. Concerning this clone itself: It lacks a known antigen. Base-call qualities are not available, and no considerably larger clone is one nucleotide away.

Specimen: PBMCs. The source of this sequence is a woman aged 40 to 50 in good health and CMV-seronegative. Rearrangement joined TRBV28 to TRBJ2-1; no D gene call is confident. The bases are TGTGCCAGCAGTTTATACGCGGAGAGCTCCTACAATGAGCAGTTCTTC. This codes for CASSLYAESSYNEQFF.